What follows describes a single TCR beta chain. The data originate from a study of OX40 agonist ivuxolimab in advanced cancers. The data were produced by immunoSEQ multiplex PCR, yet TCRdb's version contains in-frame clones alone and is incomplete. This sample has some 57,000 clones, with 86% found just once. The V end lost 5 bases, the J end lost 1 base, and 12 bases lay between the germline ends. This CDR3 region has 14 residues. The germline V gene encodes CDR1 LNHDA and CDR2 SQIVND (reference sequence). The origin of this receptor is an adult with an advanced solid tumor such as melanoma, head and neck, liver or kidney cancer. The V gene is TRBV19, the J gene TRBJ2-7; D unresolved. Sequenced here: CD4+ or CD8+ T cells sorted from blood, sampled in a trial of the OX40 agonist ivuxolimab. CDR3 protein: CASSLERSSYEQYF. DNA for the CDR3: TGTGCCAGTAGTCTCGAACGGTCGTCCTACGAGCAGTACTTC.